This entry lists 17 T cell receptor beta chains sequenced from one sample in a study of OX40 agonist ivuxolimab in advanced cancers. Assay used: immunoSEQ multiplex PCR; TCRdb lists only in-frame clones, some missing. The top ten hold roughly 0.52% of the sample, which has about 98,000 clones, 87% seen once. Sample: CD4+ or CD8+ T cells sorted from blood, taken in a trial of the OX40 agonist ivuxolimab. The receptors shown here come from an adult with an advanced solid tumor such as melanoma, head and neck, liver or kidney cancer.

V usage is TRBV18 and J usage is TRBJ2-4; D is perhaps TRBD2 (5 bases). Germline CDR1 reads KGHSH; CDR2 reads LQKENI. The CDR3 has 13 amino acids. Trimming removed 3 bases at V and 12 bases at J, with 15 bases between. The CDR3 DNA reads TGTGCCAGCTCACCTATGGCGGAGGACGGTCAGTACTTC. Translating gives CASSPMAEDGQYF.

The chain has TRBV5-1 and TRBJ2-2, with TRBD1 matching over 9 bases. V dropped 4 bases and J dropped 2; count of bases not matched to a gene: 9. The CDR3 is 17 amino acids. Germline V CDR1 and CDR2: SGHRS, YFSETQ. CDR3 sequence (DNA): TGCGCCAGCAGCATCCGAGGACAGGGGCGAAACACCGGGGAGCTGTTTTTT. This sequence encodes CASSIRGQGRNTGELFF.

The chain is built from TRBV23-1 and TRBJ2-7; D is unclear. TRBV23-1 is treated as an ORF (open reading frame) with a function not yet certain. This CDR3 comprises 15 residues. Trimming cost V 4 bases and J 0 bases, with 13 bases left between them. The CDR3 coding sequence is TGCGCCAGCAGTCCCCGGCGATCTCCCTCCTACGAGCAGTACTTC. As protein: CASSPRRSPSYEQYF.

The CDR3 spells CASSSLQGVAFF. DNA for the CDR3: TGTGCCAGCAGTTCGTTACAGGGGGTAGCTTTCTTT. The chain recombines TRBV6-5 with TRBJ1-1; 8 bases align to TRBD1. The CDR3 runs to 12 residues. Germline V lookup: CDR1 MNHEY, CDR2 SVGAGI. V was pared by 4 bases and J by 10 bases, with 5 bases of the junction left unmatched.

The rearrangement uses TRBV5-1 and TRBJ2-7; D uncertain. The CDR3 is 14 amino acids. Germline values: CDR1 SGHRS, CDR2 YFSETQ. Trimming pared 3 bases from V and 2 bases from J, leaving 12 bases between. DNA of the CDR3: TGCGCCAGCAGCTCCCGGACGGCACCCTACGAGCAGTACTTC. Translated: CASSSRTAPYEQYF.

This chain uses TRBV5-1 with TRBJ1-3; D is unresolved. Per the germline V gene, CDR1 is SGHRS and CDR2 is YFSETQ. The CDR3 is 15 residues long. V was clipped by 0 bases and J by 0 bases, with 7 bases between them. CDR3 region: CASSLGPLSGNTIYF. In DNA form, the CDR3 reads TGCGCCAGCAGCTTGGGGCCACTCTCTGGAAACACCATATATTTT.

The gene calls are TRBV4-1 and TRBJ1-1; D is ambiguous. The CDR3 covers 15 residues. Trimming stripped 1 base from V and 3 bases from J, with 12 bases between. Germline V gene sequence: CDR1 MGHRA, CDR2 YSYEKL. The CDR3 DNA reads TGCGCCAGCAGCCAAGGACTGCAAAGGGACACTGAAGCTTTCTTT. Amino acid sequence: CASSQGLQRDTEAFF.

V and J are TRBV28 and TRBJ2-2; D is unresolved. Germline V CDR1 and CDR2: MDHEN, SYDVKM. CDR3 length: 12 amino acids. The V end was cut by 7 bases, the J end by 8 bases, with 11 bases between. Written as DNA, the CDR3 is TGTGCCAGCACCCAAGTTATGGGGGAGCTGTTTTTT. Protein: CASTQVMGELFF.

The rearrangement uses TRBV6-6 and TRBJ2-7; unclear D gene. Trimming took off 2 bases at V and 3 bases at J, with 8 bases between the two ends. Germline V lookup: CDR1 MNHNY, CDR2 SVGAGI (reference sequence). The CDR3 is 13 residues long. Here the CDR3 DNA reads TGTGCCAGCAGTTACGGGCAGTACTACGAGCAGTACTTC. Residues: CASSYGQYYEQYF.

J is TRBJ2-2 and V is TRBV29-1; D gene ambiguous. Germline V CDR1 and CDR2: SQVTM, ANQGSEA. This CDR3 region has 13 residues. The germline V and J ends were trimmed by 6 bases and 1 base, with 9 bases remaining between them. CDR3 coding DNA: TGCAGCGTCCTGGAGCGGAACACCGGGGAGCTGTTTTTT. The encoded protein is CSVLERNTGELFF.

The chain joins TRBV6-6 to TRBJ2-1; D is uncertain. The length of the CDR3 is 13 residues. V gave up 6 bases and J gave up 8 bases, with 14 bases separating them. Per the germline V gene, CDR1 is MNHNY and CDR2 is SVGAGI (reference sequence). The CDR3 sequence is CASSPRPSHEQFF. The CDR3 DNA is TGTGCCAGCAGCCCCAGGCCCAGCCATGAGCAGTTCTTC.

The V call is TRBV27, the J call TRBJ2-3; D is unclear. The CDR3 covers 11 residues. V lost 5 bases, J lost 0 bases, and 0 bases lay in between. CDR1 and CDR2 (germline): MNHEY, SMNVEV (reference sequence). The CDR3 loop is CASSSTDTQYF. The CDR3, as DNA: TGTGCCAGCAGTAGCACAGATACGCAGTATTTT.

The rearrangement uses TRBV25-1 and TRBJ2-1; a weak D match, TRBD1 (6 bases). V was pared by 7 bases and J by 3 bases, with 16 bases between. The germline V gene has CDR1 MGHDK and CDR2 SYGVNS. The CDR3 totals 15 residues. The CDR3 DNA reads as TGTGCCAGCACCTTAACAGGGATACTCTACAATGAGCAGTTCTTC. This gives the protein CASTLTGILYNEQFF.

The CDR3 sequence is CASSHTGQGVTGNTIYF. The CDR3 bases are TGTGCCAGCAGTCACACCGGACAGGGAGTTACTGGAAACACCATATATTTT. The chain joins TRBV5-5 to TRBJ1-3; 8 positions match TRBD1. The germline V gene has CDR1 SGHKS and CDR2 YYEKEE (reference sequence). The trim removed 5 bases at V and 2 bases at J, leaving 12 bases unmatched. The CDR3 has 17 residues.

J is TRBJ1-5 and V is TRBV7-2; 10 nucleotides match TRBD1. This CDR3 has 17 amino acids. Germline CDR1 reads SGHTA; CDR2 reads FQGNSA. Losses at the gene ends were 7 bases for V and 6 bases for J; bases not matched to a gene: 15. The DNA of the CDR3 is TGTGCCAGCACCTTCGGTCCCCGGGACAGGGGTAGTCAGCCCCAGCATTTT. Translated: CASTFGPRDRGSQPQHF.

The CDR3 reads CASSLLPGTAGNTIYF. The DNA for the CDR3 is TGTGCCAGCTCACTTCTCCCGGGAACAGCAGGAAACACCATATATTTT. V and J are TRBV18 and TRBJ1-3; D ambiguous. CDR3 size: 16 residues. Germline lookup yields CDR1 KGHSH and CDR2 LQKENI. Between the trimmed V and J ends, which lost 4 bases and 4 bases, there was a span of 17 bases.

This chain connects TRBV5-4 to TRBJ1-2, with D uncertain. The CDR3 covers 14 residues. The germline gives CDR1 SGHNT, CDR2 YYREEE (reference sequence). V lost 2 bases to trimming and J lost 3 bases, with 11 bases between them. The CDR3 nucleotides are TGTGCCAGCAGCTTATTAGAAGGTGACTATGGCTACACCTTC. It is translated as CASSLLEGDYGYTF.